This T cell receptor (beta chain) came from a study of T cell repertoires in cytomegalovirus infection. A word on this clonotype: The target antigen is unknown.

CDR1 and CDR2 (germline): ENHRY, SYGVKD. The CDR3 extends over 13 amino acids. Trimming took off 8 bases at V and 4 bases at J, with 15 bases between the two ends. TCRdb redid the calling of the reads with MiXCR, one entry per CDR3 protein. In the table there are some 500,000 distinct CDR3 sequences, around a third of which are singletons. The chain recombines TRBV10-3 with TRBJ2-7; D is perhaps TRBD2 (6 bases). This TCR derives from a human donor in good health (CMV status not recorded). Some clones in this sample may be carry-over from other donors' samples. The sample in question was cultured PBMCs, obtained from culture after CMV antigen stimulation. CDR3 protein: CAIGDFPTYEQYF. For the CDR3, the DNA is TGTGCCATCGGGGACTTCCCCACGTACGAGCAGTACTTC.